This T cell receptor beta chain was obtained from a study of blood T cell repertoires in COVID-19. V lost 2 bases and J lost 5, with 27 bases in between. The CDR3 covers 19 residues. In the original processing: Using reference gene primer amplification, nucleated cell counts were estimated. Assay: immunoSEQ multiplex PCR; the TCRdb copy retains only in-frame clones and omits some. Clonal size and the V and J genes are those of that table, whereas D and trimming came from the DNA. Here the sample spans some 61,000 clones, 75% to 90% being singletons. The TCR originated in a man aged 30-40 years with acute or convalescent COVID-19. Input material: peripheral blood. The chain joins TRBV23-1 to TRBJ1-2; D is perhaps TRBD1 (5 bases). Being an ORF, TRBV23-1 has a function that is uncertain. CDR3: CASSQTRDLAGIQGYGYTF. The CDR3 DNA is TGCGCCAGCAGTCAAACGCGGGATCTTGCAGGGATTCAAGGGTATGGCTACACCTTC.